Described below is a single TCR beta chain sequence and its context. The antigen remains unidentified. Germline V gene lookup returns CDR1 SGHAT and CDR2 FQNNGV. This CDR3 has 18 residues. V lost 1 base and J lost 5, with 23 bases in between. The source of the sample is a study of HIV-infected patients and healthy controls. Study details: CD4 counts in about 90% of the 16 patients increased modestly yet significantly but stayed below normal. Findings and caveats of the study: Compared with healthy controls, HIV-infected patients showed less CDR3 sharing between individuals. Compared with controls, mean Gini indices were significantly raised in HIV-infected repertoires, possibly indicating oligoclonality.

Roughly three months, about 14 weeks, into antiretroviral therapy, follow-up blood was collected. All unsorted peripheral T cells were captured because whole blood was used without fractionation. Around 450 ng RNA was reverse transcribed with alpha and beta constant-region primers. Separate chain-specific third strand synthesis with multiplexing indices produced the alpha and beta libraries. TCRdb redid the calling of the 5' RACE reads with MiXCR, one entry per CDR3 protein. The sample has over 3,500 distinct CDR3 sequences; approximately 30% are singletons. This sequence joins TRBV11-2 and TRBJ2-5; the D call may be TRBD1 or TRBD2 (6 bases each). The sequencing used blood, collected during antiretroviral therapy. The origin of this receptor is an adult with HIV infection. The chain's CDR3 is CASSLGRSWGAWSETQYF. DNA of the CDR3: TGTGCCAGCAGCTTAGGGCGTAGCTGGGGGGCCTGGTCTGAGACCCAGTACTTC.